This T cell receptor (beta chain) was sequenced during a study of blood T cell repertoires in COVID-19. Trimming stripped 0 bases from V and 1 base from J, with 7 bases between. Looked up from germline, CDR1 is SGHNT and CDR2 is YYREEE (reference sequence). This CDR3 has 14 amino acids. In the original analysis: Amplification of reference gene primers was used by the study to estimate nucleated cell counts. Assay: immunoSEQ multiplex PCR; the TCRdb copy retains only in-frame clones and omits some. V and J calls and clone size come straight from that table; D and trimming were deduced from the DNA. Of around 180,000 clones in the sample, approximately 85% were seen once. This clone was observed a few times.

Sequencing used peripheral blood. This sequence originates from a man older than 75 with COVID-19, enrolled during active disease. The V and J genes are TRBV5-4 and TRBJ1-1; D is undetermined. Here the CDR3 DNA reads TGTGCCAGCAGCTTGGGGTCAGGGAACACTGAAGCTTTCTTT. It is translated as CASSLGSGNTEAFF.